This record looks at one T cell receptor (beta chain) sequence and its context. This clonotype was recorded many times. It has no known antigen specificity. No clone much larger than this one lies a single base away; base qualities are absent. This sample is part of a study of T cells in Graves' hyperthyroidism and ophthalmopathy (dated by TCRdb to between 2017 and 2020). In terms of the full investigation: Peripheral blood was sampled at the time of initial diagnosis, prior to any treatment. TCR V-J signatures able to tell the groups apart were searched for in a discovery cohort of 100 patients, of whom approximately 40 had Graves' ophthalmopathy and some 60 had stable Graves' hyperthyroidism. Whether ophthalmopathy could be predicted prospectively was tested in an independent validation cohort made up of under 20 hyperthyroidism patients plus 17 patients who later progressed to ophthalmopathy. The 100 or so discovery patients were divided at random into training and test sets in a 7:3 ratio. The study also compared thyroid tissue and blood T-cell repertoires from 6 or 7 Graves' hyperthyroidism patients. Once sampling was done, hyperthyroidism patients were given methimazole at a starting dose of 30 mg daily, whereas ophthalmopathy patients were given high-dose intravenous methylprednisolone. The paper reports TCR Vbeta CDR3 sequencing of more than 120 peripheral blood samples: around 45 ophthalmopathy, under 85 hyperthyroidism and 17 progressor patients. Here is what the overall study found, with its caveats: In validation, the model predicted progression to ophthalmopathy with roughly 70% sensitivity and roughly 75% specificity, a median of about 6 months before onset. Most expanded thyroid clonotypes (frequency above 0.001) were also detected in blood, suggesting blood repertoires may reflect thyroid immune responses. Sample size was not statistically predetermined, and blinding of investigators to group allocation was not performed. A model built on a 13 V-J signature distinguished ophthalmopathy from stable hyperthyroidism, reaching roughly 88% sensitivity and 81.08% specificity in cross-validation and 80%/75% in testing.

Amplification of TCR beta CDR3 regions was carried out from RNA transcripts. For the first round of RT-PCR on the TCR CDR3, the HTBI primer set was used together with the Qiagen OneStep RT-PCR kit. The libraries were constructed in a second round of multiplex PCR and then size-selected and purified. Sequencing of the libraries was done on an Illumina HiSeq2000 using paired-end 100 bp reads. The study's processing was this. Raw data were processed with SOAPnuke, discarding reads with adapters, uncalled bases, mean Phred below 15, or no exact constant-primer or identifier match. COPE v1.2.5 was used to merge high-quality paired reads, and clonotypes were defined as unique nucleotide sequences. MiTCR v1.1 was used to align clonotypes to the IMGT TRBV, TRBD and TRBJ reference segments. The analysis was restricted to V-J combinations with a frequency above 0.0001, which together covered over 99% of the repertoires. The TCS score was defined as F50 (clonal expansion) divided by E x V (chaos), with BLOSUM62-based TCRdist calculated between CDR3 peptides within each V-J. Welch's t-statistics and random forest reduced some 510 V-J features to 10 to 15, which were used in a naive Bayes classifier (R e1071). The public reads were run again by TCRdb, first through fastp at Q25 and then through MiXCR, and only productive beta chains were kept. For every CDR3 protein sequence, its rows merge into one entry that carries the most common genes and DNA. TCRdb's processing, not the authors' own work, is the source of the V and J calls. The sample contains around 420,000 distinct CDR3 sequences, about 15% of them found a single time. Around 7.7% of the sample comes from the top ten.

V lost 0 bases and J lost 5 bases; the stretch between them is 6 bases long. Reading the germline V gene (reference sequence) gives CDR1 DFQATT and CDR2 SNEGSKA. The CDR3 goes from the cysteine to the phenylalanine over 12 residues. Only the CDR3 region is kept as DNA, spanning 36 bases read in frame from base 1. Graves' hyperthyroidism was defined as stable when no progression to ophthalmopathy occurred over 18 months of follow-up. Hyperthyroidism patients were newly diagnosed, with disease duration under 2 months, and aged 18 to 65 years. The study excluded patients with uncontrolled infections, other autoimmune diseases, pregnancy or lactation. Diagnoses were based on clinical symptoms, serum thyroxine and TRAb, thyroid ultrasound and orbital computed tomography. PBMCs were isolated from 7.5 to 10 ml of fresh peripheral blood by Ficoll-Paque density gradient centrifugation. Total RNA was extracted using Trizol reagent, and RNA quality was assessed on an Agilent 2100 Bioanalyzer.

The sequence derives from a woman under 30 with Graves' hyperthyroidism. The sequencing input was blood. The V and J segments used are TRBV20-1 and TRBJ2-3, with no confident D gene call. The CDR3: CSARDSGDTQYF. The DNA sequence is TGCAGTGCTAGAGATTCCGGAGATACGCAGTATTTT.